These T cell receptor beta chains were read from a single sample in a study of cytomegalovirus exposure and HLA in healthy donors. Method: immunoSEQ multiplex PCR; TCRdb's copy keeps in-frame clones and lacks some. The repertoire has approximately 85,000 clones, less than 65% of them found once; the top ten carry 4.5% to 7%. The specimen sequenced was PBMCs. The origin of the receptors is a woman aged 30 to 39 in good health and CMV-seropositive. The CDR3 runs from the conserved cysteine through the conserved F or W. Each record gives: V gene, D gene, J gene, clone size, CDR3 protein, CDR3 DNA. D genes are given only for firm matches. Clone sizes are given selectively: once, few, many, or a class where the clone is expanded.

v_call: TRBV11-2; d_call: NA; j_call: TRBJ2-3; clone_size: NA; cdr3_aa: CASSLDIGRPTGTQYF; cdr3_nt: TGTGCCAGCAGCTTAGATATAGGGAGGCCCACCGGTACGCAGTATTTT
v_call: TRBV4-3; d_call: NA; j_call: TRBJ1-3; clone_size: few; cdr3_aa: CASSQDRRSSGNTIYF; cdr3_nt: TGCGCCAGCAGCCAAGATAGGAGGAGCTCTGGAAACACCATATATTTT
v_call: TRBV9; d_call: TRBD1; j_call: TRBJ2-5; clone_size: NA; cdr3_aa: CASQPRTGEETQYF; cdr3_nt: TGTGCCAGCCAACCGCGGACAGGGGAAGAGACCCAGTACTTC
v_call: TRBV6-1; d_call: NA; j_call: TRBJ1-6; clone_size: NA; cdr3_aa: CASSGNEGGSYNSPLHF; cdr3_nt: TGTGCCAGCAGTGGCAATGAGGGCGGATCCTATAATTCACCCCTCCACTTT
v_call: TRBV6-6; d_call: TRBD2; j_call: TRBJ2-2; clone_size: NA; cdr3_aa: CASSQSGGNTGELFF; cdr3_nt: TGTGCCAGCAGTCAGTCGGGGGGGAACACCGGGGAGCTGTTTTTT
v_call: TRBV5-5; d_call: NA; j_call: TRBJ2-6; clone_size: NA; cdr3_aa: CASSPVGNSGANVLTF; cdr3_nt: TGTGCCAGCAGCCCCGTGGGCAACTCTGGGGCCAACGTCCTGACTTTC
v_call: TRBV6-5; d_call: TRBD2; j_call: TRBJ2-5; clone_size: few; cdr3_aa: CASSYSTTSAQETQYF; cdr3_nt: TGTGCCAGCAGTTACTCAACCACTAGCGCCCAAGAGACCCAGTACTTC
v_call: TRBV2; d_call: TRBD1; j_call: TRBJ2-2; clone_size: few; cdr3_aa: CASSSTTGGNTGELFF; cdr3_nt: TGTGCCAGCAGTTCCACGACAGGGGGAAACACCGGGGAGCTGTTTTTT
v_call: TRBV6-1; d_call: NA; j_call: TRBJ2-5; clone_size: few; cdr3_aa: CASSAARGTTQETQYF; cdr3_nt: TGTGCCAGCAGTGCCGCAAGGGGAACTACCCAAGAGACCCAGTACTTC
v_call: TRBV6-6; d_call: TRBD2; j_call: TRBJ2-3; clone_size: NA; cdr3_aa: CASGGTSGGTDTQYF; cdr3_nt: TGTGCCAGCGGGGGGACTAGCGGGGGGACAGATACGCAGTATTTT
v_call: TRBV5-1; d_call: NA; j_call: TRBJ2-5; clone_size: few; cdr3_aa: CASSPGHYRAEETQYF; cdr3_nt: TGCGCCAGCAGCCCAGGGCACTACAGGGCCGAAGAGACCCAGTACTTC
v_call: TRBV11-2; d_call: TRBD2; j_call: TRBJ2-3; clone_size: few; cdr3_aa: CASSFSGSRTDTQYF; cdr3_nt: TGTGCCAGCAGCTTTAGCGGGTCTCGCACAGATACGCAGTATTTT
v_call: TRBV7-3; d_call: TRBD1; j_call: TRBJ2-2; clone_size: NA; cdr3_aa: CASSPTGGSTGELFF; cdr3_nt: TGTGCCAGCAGCCCCACAGGGGGATCGACCGGGGAGCTGTTTTTT
v_call: TRBV7-6; d_call: TRBD2; j_call: TRBJ2-7; clone_size: NA; cdr3_aa: CASSPREGRSYEQYF; cdr3_nt: TGTGCCAGCAGCCCACGGGAGGGGAGATCCTACGAGCAGTACTTC
v_call: TRBV6-6; d_call: TRBD2; j_call: TRBJ2-7; clone_size: NA; cdr3_aa: CASSPASGDEQYF; cdr3_nt: TGTGCCAGCAGCCCGGCTAGCGGGGACGAGCAGTACTTC
v_call: TRBV6-1; d_call: TRBD1; j_call: TRBJ1-6; clone_size: NA; cdr3_aa: CASAPRTGRTSPLHF; cdr3_nt: TGTGCCAGCGCCCCTCGGACAGGGAGGACATCACCCCTCCACTTT
v_call: TRBV7-9; d_call: NA; j_call: TRBJ1-1; clone_size: NA; cdr3_aa: CSSSLVVMREANTEAFF; cdr3_nt: TGTTCCAGCAGCTTAGTAGTAATGAGGGAGGCTAACACTGAAGCTTTCTTT
v_call: TRBV4-2; d_call: TRBD2; j_call: TRBJ2-3; clone_size: NA; cdr3_aa: CASSQGSGGARDTQYF; cdr3_nt: TGTGCCAGCAGCCAAGGGTCCGGGGGGGCCCGAGATACGCAGTATTTT
v_call: TRBV6-1; d_call: NA; j_call: TRBJ1-2; clone_size: few; cdr3_aa: CASSEAGGDYYGYTF; cdr3_nt: TGTGCCAGCAGTGAAGCGGGGGGAGACTACTATGGCTACACCTTC
v_call: TRBV4-3; d_call: NA; j_call: TRBJ1-2; clone_size: few; cdr3_aa: CASSQDRGGHGYTF; cdr3_nt: TGCGCCAGCAGCCAAGATAGGGGGGGCCATGGCTACACCTTC
v_call: TRBV4-1; d_call: TRBD1; j_call: TRBJ1-1; clone_size: few; cdr3_aa: CASSPITGTGVEAFF; cdr3_nt: TGCGCCAGCAGCCCCATAACCGGGACAGGGGTTGAAGCTTTCTTT
v_call: TRBV7-2; d_call: NA; j_call: TRBJ1-1; clone_size: few; cdr3_aa: CASSPRTVMNTEAFF; cdr3_nt: TGTGCCAGCAGCCCCCGGACAGTCATGAACACTGAAGCTTTCTTT
v_call: TRBV7-2; d_call: NA; j_call: TRBJ2-1; clone_size: NA; cdr3_aa: CASSLTRASYNEQFF; cdr3_nt: TGTGCCAGCAGCTTAACCAGGGCCAGCTACAATGAGCAGTTCTTC
v_call: TRBV6-1; d_call: NA; j_call: TRBJ1-5; clone_size: NA; cdr3_aa: CASSAIQVSNQPQHF; cdr3_nt: TGTGCCAGCAGTGCAATACAAGTTAGCAATCAGCCCCAGCATTTT
v_call: TRBV7-9; d_call: NA; j_call: TRBJ1-5; clone_size: few; cdr3_aa: CASTSGGDQPQHF; cdr3_nt: TGTGCCAGCACCTCGGGGGGGGATCAGCCCCAGCATTTT
v_call: TRBV7-2; d_call: NA; j_call: TRBJ1-5; clone_size: NA; cdr3_aa: CASSLGEYSNQPQHF; cdr3_nt: TGTGCCAGCAGCTTAGGGGAGTATAGCAATCAGCCCCAGCATTTT
v_call: TRBV11-2; d_call: NA; j_call: TRBJ1-6; clone_size: NA; cdr3_aa: CASSSEPGLPFSPLHF; cdr3_nt: TGTGCCAGCAGCTCAGAGCCGGGACTGCCTTTTTCACCCCTCCACTTT
v_call: TRBV18; d_call: TRBD1; j_call: TRBJ1-5; clone_size: NA; cdr3_aa: CATRTGVNQPQHF; cdr3_nt: TGTGCCACCAGGACAGGGGTGAATCAGCCCCAGCATTTT
v_call: TRBV7-9; d_call: TRBD1; j_call: TRBJ2-6; clone_size: NA; cdr3_aa: CASSFRGQSSGANVLTF; cdr3_nt: TGTGCCAGCAGCTTCCGGGGACAGAGCTCTGGGGCCAACGTCCTGACTTTC
v_call: TRBV30; d_call: NA; j_call: TRBJ1-2; clone_size: few; cdr3_aa: CAWDYRNGYTF; cdr3_nt: TGTGCCTGGGATTACAGGAACGGCTACACCTTC
v_call: TRBV11-2; d_call: NA; j_call: TRBJ2-5; clone_size: NA; cdr3_aa: CASSFGDYRETQYF; cdr3_nt: TGTGCCAGCAGCTTTGGAGATTATAGGGAGACCCAGTACTTC
v_call: TRBV27; d_call: TRBD1; j_call: TRBJ1-6; clone_size: NA; cdr3_aa: CASSLPTGGNSPLHF; cdr3_nt: TGTGCCAGCAGTTTACCCACAGGGGGGAATTCACCCCTCCACTTT
v_call: TRBV7-9; d_call: NA; j_call: TRBJ2-1; clone_size: few; cdr3_aa: CASSLGGGGNEQFF; cdr3_nt: TGTGCCAGCAGCCTAGGTGGGGGAGGCAATGAGCAGTTCTTC
v_call: TRBV5-4; d_call: NA; j_call: TRBJ1-2; clone_size: NA; cdr3_aa: CASSAIGLGAGAGYPF; cdr3_nt: TGTGCCAGCAGCGCGATTGGTTTGGGAGCCGGAGCGGGCTACCCCTTC
v_call: TRBV9; d_call: NA; j_call: TRBJ2-7; clone_size: NA; cdr3_aa: CASSVRGTPSYEQYF; cdr3_nt: TGTGCCAGCAGCGTCAGGGGCACCCCCTCCTACGAGCAGTACTTC
v_call: TRBV18; d_call: TRBD1; j_call: TRBJ1-1; clone_size: few; cdr3_aa: CASSPGQGSVDAEAFF; cdr3_nt: TGTGCCAGCTCGCCGGGACAGGGGTCGGTTGACGCTGAAGCTTTCTTT
v_call: TRBV7-8; d_call: NA; j_call: TRBJ2-2; clone_size: once; cdr3_aa: CASSLDRRVRTGELFF; cdr3_nt: TGTGCCAGCAGCTTAGACCGGCGGGTTCGCACCGGGGAGCTGTTTTTT
v_call: TRBV6-4; d_call: NA; j_call: TRBJ2-3; clone_size: few; cdr3_aa: CASSEYWTHTQYF; cdr3_nt: TGTGCCAGCAGTGAATATTGGACACATACGCAGTATTTT
v_call: TRBV29-1; d_call: NA; j_call: TRBJ2-2; clone_size: NA; cdr3_aa: CSVDSSNTGELFF; cdr3_nt: TGCAGCGTTGATAGTTCGAACACCGGGGAGCTGTTTTTT
v_call: TRBV18; d_call: TRBD1; j_call: TRBJ2-7; clone_size: NA; cdr3_aa: CASSQTGSYEQYF; cdr3_nt: TGTGCCAGCTCTCAGACAGGGTCCTACGAGCAGTACTTC
v_call: TRBV18; d_call: TRBD1; j_call: TRBJ1-1; clone_size: NA; cdr3_aa: CASSPSRQGRNTEAFF; cdr3_nt: TGTGCCAGCTCACCTAGCCGACAGGGGCGAAACACTGAAGCTTTCTTT